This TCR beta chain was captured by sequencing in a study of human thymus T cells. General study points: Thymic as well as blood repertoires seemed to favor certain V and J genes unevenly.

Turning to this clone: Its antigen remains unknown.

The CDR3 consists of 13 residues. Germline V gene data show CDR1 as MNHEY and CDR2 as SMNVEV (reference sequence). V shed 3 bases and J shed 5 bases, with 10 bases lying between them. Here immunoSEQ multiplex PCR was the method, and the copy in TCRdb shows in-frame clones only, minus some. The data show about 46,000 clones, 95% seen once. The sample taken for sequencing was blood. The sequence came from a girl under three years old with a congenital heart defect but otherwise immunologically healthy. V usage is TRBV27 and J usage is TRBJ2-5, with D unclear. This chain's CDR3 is CASSLTFAETQYF. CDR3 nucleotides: TGTGCCAGCAGTTTGACGTTTGCGGAGACCCAGTACTTC.